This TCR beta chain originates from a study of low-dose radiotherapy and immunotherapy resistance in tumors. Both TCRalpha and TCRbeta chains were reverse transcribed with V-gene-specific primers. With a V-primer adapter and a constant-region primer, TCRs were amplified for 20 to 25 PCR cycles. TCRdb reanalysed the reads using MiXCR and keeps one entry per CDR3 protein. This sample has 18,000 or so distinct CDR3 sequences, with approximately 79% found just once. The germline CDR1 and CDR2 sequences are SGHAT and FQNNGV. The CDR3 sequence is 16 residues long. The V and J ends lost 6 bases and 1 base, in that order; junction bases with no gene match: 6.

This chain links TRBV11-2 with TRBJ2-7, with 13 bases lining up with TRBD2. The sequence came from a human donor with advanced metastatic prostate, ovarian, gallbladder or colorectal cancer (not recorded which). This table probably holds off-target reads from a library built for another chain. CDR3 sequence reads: CASRPGLAGVSYEQYF. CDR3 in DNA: TGTGCCAGCAGACCCGGACTAGCGGGAGTATCCTACGAGCAGTACTTC.